A single sample gave rise to the 30 T cell receptor beta chains below, sequenced in a study of blood T cell repertoires in COVID-19. The protocol was immunoSEQ multiplex PCR, while the TCRdb copy is restricted to in-frame clones and leaves out a portion. The sample consists of about 210,000 clones, about 92% of them appearing once. The sequenced sample was peripheral blood. The receptors come from a man aged 25 to 45 with acute or convalescent COVID-19.

V usage is TRBV3-1 (or the pseudogene TRBV3-2) and J usage is TRBJ2-7; 7 nucleotides agree with TRBD1. Germline-derived CDR1 and CDR2 are LGHDT and YNNKEL (reference sequence). Trimming cost V 4 bases and J 4 bases; bases outside gene matches: 7. The CDR3 sequence is 14 residues long. The CDR3 DNA sequence: TGTGCCAGCAGCCCGGACAGGCTGAAATACGAGCAGTACTTC. It specifies CASSPDRLKYEQYF.

The chain joins TRBV18 to TRBJ2-6; D may be TRBD1 (6 bases). This CDR3 has 20 residues. Germline V lookup: CDR1 KGHSH, CDR2 LQKENI. The germline V and J ends were trimmed by 5 bases and 0 bases, with 23 bases remaining between them. CDR3 DNA: TGTGCCAGCTCATATAGTAGGGGGACGGAAGAAAACTCTGGGGCCAACGTCCTGACTTTC. It translates to CASSYSRGTEENSGANVLTF. Together with reference TRBV18 and TRBJ2-6, the CDR3 gives the full variable domain: NAGVMQNPRHLVRRRGQEARLRCSPMKGHSHVYWYRQLPEEGLKFMVYLQKENIIDESGMPKERFSAEFPKEGPSILRIQQVVRGDSAAYFCASSYSRGTEENSGANVLTFGAGSRLTVL.

The table lists this clone with a count of one. J is TRBJ2-2 and V is TRBV9; no clear D gene. V shed 3 bases and J shed 6 bases, with 12 bases lying between them. CDR3 length: 14 residues. The germline CDR1 and CDR2 sequences are SGDLS and YYNGEE. CDR3: CASSAPLSAGELFF. For the CDR3, the DNA is TGTGCCAGCAGCGCCCCCTTATCTGCCGGGGAGCTGTTTTTT.

The rearrangement joins TRBV27 to TRBJ1-5, with unresolved D. CDR1 is MNHEY, CDR2 SMNVEV, per germline (reference sequence). V lost 1 base and J lost 6, with 4 bases in between. The CDR3 is 12 residues long. The chain's CDR3 is CASSLFGQPQHF. The CDR3 DNA follows: TGTGCCAGCAGTTTATTCGGTCAGCCCCAGCATTTT.

The rearrangement uses TRBV19 and TRBJ2-5; maybe TRBD1 (5 bases). CDR1 and CDR2 (germline): LNHDA, SQIVND (reference sequence). The CDR3 sequence is 15 residues long. V lost 3 bases and J lost 7, with 18 bases in between. The CDR3 reads CASSIGAQPQGTQYF. For the CDR3, the DNA is TGTGCCAGTAGTATTGGAGCCCAACCTCAGGGGACCCAGTACTTC.

V usage is TRBV19 and J usage is TRBJ2-3; 7 bases match TRBD1. CDR3 length equals 14 residues. Germline V gene sequence: CDR1 LNHDA, CDR2 SQIVND (reference sequence). V shed 3 bases, J shed 5 bases, and the junction held 5 bases outside the gene matches. CDR3 DNA sequence: TGTGCCAGTAGTATCGTACAGGGGCAAGATACGCAGTATTTT. As protein: CASSIVQGQDTQYF.

The CDR3 sequence is CASSLAKTGPTEAFF. In DNA form, the CDR3 reads TGCGCCAGCAGCTTGGCCAAGACAGGCCCCACTGAAGCTTTCTTT. This rearrangement joins TRBV5-1 to TRBJ1-1; D may be TRBD1 (6 bases). The CDR3 has 15 amino acids. V lost 0 bases, J lost 4 bases, and 13 bases lay in between. CDR1 and CDR2 (germline): SGHRS, YFSETQ.

This chain links TRBV9 with TRBJ1-2; D is undetermined. In germline, CDR1 is SGDLS, CDR2 YYNGEE. Trimming pared 6 bases from V and 2 bases from J, leaving 11 bases between. CDR3 length: 13 residues. The CDR3 loop reads CASTGHWNYGYTF. CDR3 DNA sequence: TGTGCCAGCACGGGTCATTGGAACTATGGCTACACCTTC.

J is TRBJ2-3 and V is TRBV11-2, with 8 bases identical to TRBD2. The germline gives CDR1 SGHAT, CDR2 FQNNGV. With 6 bases clipped from V and 5 bases from J, the junction kept 16 bases outside the gene matches. The CDR3 has 17 residues. CDR3 sequence: CASRMGGSGSSRDTQYF. CDR3 bases: TGTGCCAGCAGAATGGGGGGGAGCGGGAGCTCGCGAGATACGCAGTATTTT.

J is TRBJ1-2 and V is TRBV29-1; maybe TRBD1 (6 bases). CDR1 is SQVTM, CDR2 ANQGSEA, per germline. This CDR3 has 13 residues. The V gene lost 1 base and the J gene lost 4 bases, with 10 bases spanning the gap. The CDR3, as DNA: TGCAGCGTTGAAGTGACAGGTGGCTATGGCTACACCTTC. This sequence encodes CSVEVTGGYGYTF.

This sequence joins TRBV25-1 and TRBJ2-7; D remains ambiguous. In germline, CDR1 is MGHDK, CDR2 SYGVNS. Trimming cost V 1 base and J 1 base, with 8 bases left between them. This CDR3 comprises 14 residues. The CDR3 DNA is TGTGCCAGCAGTGAATTGGTCCAGTCCTACGAGCAGTACTTC. Translated: CASSELVQSYEQYF.

The chain uses TRBV6-5 and TRBJ2-2; maybe TRBD2 (6 bases). CDR1 is MNHEY, CDR2 SVGAGI, per germline. This CDR3 is 12 amino acids long. Deletions cut 9 bases from V and 8 bases from J, with 13 bases between. The CDR3: CASSGDFGELFF. The DNA for the CDR3 is TGTGCCAGTTCGGGGGATTTTGGGGAGCTGTTTTTT.

The chain combines TRBV6-5 with TRBJ1-2, with TRBD1 as a possible D gene (5 bases). CDR3 size: 16 residues. V lost 0 bases and J 5 bases, leaving 16 bases between the germline ends. Germline loops: CDR1 MNHEY, CDR2 SVGAGI. The CDR3 here is CASSYSKMTAGYGYTF. The CDR3 nucleotides read TGTGCCAGCAGTTACTCGAAAATGACAGCTGGATATGGCTACACCTTC.

The rearrangement links TRBV20-1 to TRBJ1-5; D is perhaps TRBD1 (6 bases). Trimming shortened V by 3 bases and J by 6 bases, and 18 bases separated the two germline ends. Germline V CDR1 and CDR2: DFQATT, SNEGSKA (reference sequence). There are 15 residues in the CDR3. The CDR3 reads CSASRQGLLAQPQHF. The DNA for the CDR3 is TGCAGTGCTAGTCGTCAGGGGCTGCTTGCTCAGCCCCAGCATTTT.

The chain joins TRBV6-5 to TRBJ1-3; the D is unclear. CDR3 size: 11 residues. The V end lost 8 bases, the J end lost 3 bases, and 5 bases lay between the germline ends. Germline V lookup: CDR1 MNHEY, CDR2 SVGAGI. The CDR3 sequence: CASSGGNTIYF. The CDR3 nucleotides are TGTGCCAGCTCAGGTGGAAACACCATATATTTT.

J is TRBJ2-1 and V is TRBV5-8; D is possibly TRBD2 (5 bases). Germline loops: CDR1 SGHTS, CDR2 YDEGEE. Trimming took off 4 bases at V and 7 bases at J, with 12 bases between the two ends. This CDR3 has 13 amino acids. CDR3 sequence (DNA): TGTGCCAGCAGCGTCCTCGAGGGTAATGAGCAGTTCTTC. Translation gives CASSVLEGNEQFF. Filled out from reference TRBV5-8 and TRBJ2-1, the complete variable domain reads EAGVTQSPTHLIKTRGQQATLRCSPISGHTSVYWYQQALGLGLQFLLWYDEGEERNRGNFPPRFSGRQFPNYSSELNVNALELEDSALYLCASSVLEGNEQFFGPGTRLTVL.

V is TRBV11-2 and J is TRBJ2-6; TRBD2 agrees at 7 bases. Per the germline V gene, CDR1 is SGHAT and CDR2 is FQNNGV. The CDR3 contains 14 residues. With V trimmed by 6 bases and J by 3 bases, 2 bases remained unmatched. The chain's CDR3 is CASRGGYGANVLTF. In DNA form, the CDR3 reads TGTGCCAGCAGGGGGGGGTATGGGGCCAACGTCCTGACTTTC.

The chain uses TRBV11-2 and TRBJ2-1; TRBD2 aligns across 8 bases. Germline loops: CDR1 SGHAT, CDR2 FQNNGV. This CDR3 spans 16 amino acids. Germline trimming cut 5 bases from V and 9 bases from J; bases unmatched to any gene: 15. CDR3 bases: TGTGCCAGCAGCCTGGGGGCGGGAGGAACCTGGGGTGAGCAGTTCTTC. As protein: CASSLGAGGTWGEQFF. The entire variable domain, with the rest obtained from reference TRBV11-2 and TRBJ2-1, is as follows: EAGVAQSPRYKIIEKRQSVAFWCNPISGHATLYWYQQILGQGPKLLIQFQNNGVVDDSQLPKDRFSAERLKGVDSTLKIQPAKLEDSAVYLCASSLGAGGTWGEQFFGPGTRLTVL.

The chain combines TRBV3-1 (or the pseudogene TRBV3-2) with TRBJ1-1; 10 bases agree with TRBD1. The junction had 4 bases not matched to a gene; V was cut back by 0 bases and J by 3 bases. Per germline, CDR1 LGHDT and CDR2 YNNKEL (reference sequence). This CDR3 contains 16 residues. The CDR3 is CASSQEGQGRYTEAFF. The DNA for the CDR3 is TGTGCCAGCAGCCAAGAGGGACAGGGGCGCTACACTGAAGCTTTCTTT.

The chain is built from TRBV7-2 and TRBJ1-5, with a weak D call TRBD1 (6 bases). The CDR3 consists of 16 residues. Trimming cost V 1 base and J 0 bases, with 10 bases left between them. Per germline, CDR1 SGHTA and CDR2 FQGNSA. The CDR3 sequence is CASSLVGASSNQPQHF. CDR3 DNA sequence: TGTGCCAGCAGCTTAGTGGGGGCTTCTAGCAATCAGCCCCAGCATTTT.

This sequence joins TRBV7-9 and TRBJ2-5; D is undetermined. This CDR3 spans 12 amino acids. V was shortened by 5 bases and J by 7 bases, with 11 bases between the two germline ends. Germline V CDR1 and CDR2: SEHNR, FQNEAQ (reference sequence). CDR3 amino acids: CASSPTLGTQYF. For the CDR3, the DNA is TGTGCCAGCAGCCCCACCCTAGGGACCCAGTACTTC.

Turning to this clone: Different DNA sequences within this sample yield the same CDR3. The chain uses TRBV9 and TRBJ2-5; D perhaps matches TRBD2 (5 bases). The CDR3 totals 14 residues. V shed 0 bases and J shed 1 base, with 7 bases lying between them. Germline CDR1 reads SGDLS; CDR2 reads YYNGEE. The CDR3 region has the DNA TGTGCCAGCAGCGTAGGAGGGTCCCAAGAGACCCAGTACTTC. This translates into CASSVGGSQETQYF.

The genes are TRBV24-1 and TRBJ2-1, with D tentatively TRBD2 (5 bases). V was clipped by 4 bases and J by 8 bases, with 23 bases between them. Germline CDR1 and CDR2: KGHDR and SFDVKD. There are 17 residues in the CDR3. CDR3: CATSDPRTDPSVYEQFF. CDR3 DNA: TGTGCCACCAGTGACCCCAGGACTGACCCTTCCGTGTATGAGCAGTTCTTC.

This chain links TRBV28 with TRBJ1-4; D is perhaps TRBD1 (6 bases). From germline, CDR1 is MDHEN and CDR2 SYDVKM. Trimming cost V 5 bases and J 3 bases, with 13 bases left between them. The CDR3 covers 15 residues. The CDR3 nucleotides are TGTGCCAGCAGTCCGCGGGGGCGGGCTAATGAAAAACTGTTTTTT. It encodes CASSPRGRANEKLFF.

CDR3: CASSLAGGNTEAFF. DNA for the CDR3: TGTGCCAGCAGCTTAGCCGGGGGTAACACTGAAGCTTTCTTT. The chain carries TRBV11-3 and TRBJ1-1; a weak D match, TRBD1 (5 bases). Trimming left V 1 base short and J 2 bases short, with 8 bases between. CDR1 SGHNT and CDR2 YENEEA come from the germline V gene. The CDR3 runs to 14 residues.

The chain couples TRBV5-1 to TRBJ2-5; TRBD2 matches 9 bases. Germline V gene data show CDR1 as SGHRS and CDR2 as YFSETQ. The V and J ends lost 0 bases and 1 base, in that order; junction bases with no gene match: 4. CDR3 size: 16 residues. In nucleotides, the CDR3 is TGCGCCAGCAGCTTGGCGGTAGCGGGGGCCCAAGAGACCCAGTACTTC. Translating gives CASSLAVAGAQETQYF.

Regarding this clone: At the DNA level, this CDR3 is encoded by other sequences in the same sample as well. The chain joins TRBV5-1 to TRBJ1-1; no firm D call. CDR1 and CDR2 (germline): SGHRS, YFSETQ. The CDR3 is made up of 14 amino acids. V was pared by 0 bases and J by 1 base, with 7 bases between. CDR3 DNA: TGCGCCAGCAGCTTGGCCGGGAAGAACACTGAAGCTTTCTTT. It codes for CASSLAGKNTEAFF.

This chain links TRBV5-1 with TRBJ2-3; maybe TRBD2 (6 bases). The germline gives CDR1 SGHRS, CDR2 YFSETQ. The CDR3 loop spans 15 amino acids. Trimming shortened V by 4 bases and J by 0 bases, and 12 bases separated the two germline ends. The CDR3 here is CASSSSRGSTDTQYF. Written as DNA, the CDR3 is TGCGCCAGCAGCAGTTCACGGGGGAGCACAGATACGCAGTATTTT.

The chain carries TRBV19 and TRBJ2-5; 8 positions match TRBD2. With 3 bases clipped from V and 8 bases from J, the junction kept 5 bases outside the gene matches. The CDR3 contains 13 residues. The germline V gene encodes CDR1 LNHDA and CDR2 SQIVND (reference sequence). The CDR3 DNA follows: TGTGCCAGTAGTATCGGGCGGGAGGAAACCCAGTACTTC. Its translation: CASSIGREETQYF.

The rearrangement joins TRBV2 to TRBJ2-5, with TRBD2 identical over 12 bases. The germline CDR1 and CDR2 sequences are SNHLY and FYNNEI. The CDR3 is 16 amino acids. Trimming cost V 8 bases and J 2 bases; bases outside gene matches: 9. The CDR3: CASGGTSGRLQETQYF. As DNA, the CDR3 is TGTGCCAGCGGGGGCACTAGCGGGAGGCTTCAAGAGACCCAGTACTTC.